This TCR beta chain stems from a study of PD-1 blockade in mismatch repair-deficient tumors. Clones were sequenced by immunoSEQ multiplex PCR, and TCRdb holds only the in-frame ones, with some missing. The sample shows 120,000 or so clones, about 85% of them seen only once. V lost 7 bases, J lost 5 bases, and 3 bases stayed unmatched. CDR1 and CDR2 from the germline V gene are MRHNA and SNTAGT. This CDR3 is built from 13 residues. The sample in question was peripheral blood, obtained 44 weeks after starting pembrolizumab. The receptor was isolated from an adult with mismatch repair-deficient cancer. V gene TRBV6-4 combines with J gene TRBJ2-2; TRBD2 matches at 8 bases. The CDR3: CASKERETGELFF. The CDR3 bases are TGTGCCAGCAAGGAGCGGGAGACCGGGGAGCTGTTTTTT.